These 11 T cell receptor beta chains were sequenced from one sample in a study of response to subunit inactivated influenza vaccine. TCRdb itself ran the RT-PCR reads through MiXCR, one entry per CDR3 protein. The table lists 500,000 to 650,000 distinct CDR3 sequences, approximately 7.6% of them singletons. The sequencing here drew on PBMCs from blood, taken roughly 24 months after vaccination. The receptor source for this set is a man between 50 and 69 years old who received an inactivated influenza vaccine.

This clonotype came up a few times. The rearrangement joins TRBV20-1 to TRBJ2-7, with 8 bases matching TRBD2. The V segment lost 6 bases and the J segment 3 bases; nucleotides outside the gene matches: 7. Germline CDR1 is DFQATT and CDR2 is SNEGSKA (reference sequence). There are 13 residues in the CDR3. The CDR3 DNA is TGCAGTGCCGATGCGGGGGGCCGCTACGAGCAGTACTTC. Amino acid sequence: CSADAGGRYEQYF.

The table lists this clonotype with many counts. This chain uses TRBV3-1 with TRBJ2-6, with D hard to call. The CDR3 length is 17 residues. The V end lost 2 bases, the J end lost 2 bases, and 13 bases lay between the germline ends. CDR1 is LGHDT and CDR2 is YNNKEL in the germline V gene (reference sequence). The CDR3 nucleotides are TGTGCCAGCAGCCAAAGTCCAGGTATCGCTGGGGCCAACGTCCTGACTTTC. It is translated as CASSQSPGIAGANVLTF.

The chain carries TRBV3-1 and TRBJ2-3; D gene unclear. Germline-derived CDR1 and CDR2 are LGHDT and YNNKEL (reference sequence). Between the trimmed V and J ends, which lost 4 bases and 10 bases, there was a span of 12 bases. This CDR3 contains 12 residues. The CDR3 nucleotides read TGTGCCAGCAGCCGGGGAACTTTGGCGCAGTATTTT. The encoded protein is CASSRGTLAQYF.

This sequence joins TRBV21-1 and TRBJ2-7. TRBV21-1 is noted as a pseudogene. CDR3 size: 15 residues. The CDR3, as DNA: TGTGCCAGCAGTGGATCCCCGATCGCCACCTACGAGCAGTACTTC. It codes for CASSGSPIATYEQYF.

V usage is TRBV24-1 and J usage is TRBJ2-3; D unresolved. Germline CDR1 is KGHDR and CDR2 is SFDVKD. The V end lost 5 bases, the J end lost 6 bases, and 8 bases lay between the germline ends. The CDR3 totals 12 residues. This CDR3 reads CATSGGSDTQYF. The CDR3 DNA reads TGTGCCACCAGTGGGGGTAGCGATACGCAGTATTTT.

This clonotype showed up just a few times. The chain combines TRBV4-1 with TRBJ2-2, with 10 bases aligning to TRBD1. Per the germline V gene, CDR1 is MGHRA and CDR2 is YSYEKL. The CDR3 is made up of 16 amino acids. V shed 4 bases, J shed 7 bases, and the junction held 9 bases outside the gene matches. The CDR3 reads CASSRPGQGFGGELFF. CDR3 sequence (DNA): TGCGCCAGCAGCCGACCGGGACAGGGGTTCGGCGGGGAGCTGTTTTTT.

This clonotype was counted between two and nine times. The chain couples TRBV18 to TRBJ2-3; D is tentatively TRBD1 or TRBD2 (5 bases each). This CDR3 has 15 residues. V lost 2 bases and J 4 bases, leaving 13 bases between the germline ends. Germline V gene data show CDR1 as KGHSH and CDR2 as LQKENI. The CDR3 spells CASSPFGARADTQYF. The CDR3 nucleotides read TGTGCCAGCTCACCATTCGGGGCGCGGGCAGATACGCAGTATTTT.

Written as DNA, the CDR3 is TGTGCCAGCAGTGAATGGCAGGGGGCCAATGAGCAGTTCTTC. Its protein is CASSEWQGANEQFF. The chain uses TRBV2 and TRBJ2-1, with 8 bases matching TRBD1. V dropped 2 bases and J dropped 6; count of bases not matched to a gene: 3. CDR3 size: 14 residues. CDR1 and CDR2 from the germline V gene are SNHLY and FYNNEI. The variable domain in full, completed from reference TRBV2 and TRBJ2-1, reads EPEVTQTPSHQVTQMGQEVILRCVPISNHLYFYWYRQILGQKVEFLVSFYNNEISEKSEIFDDQFSVERPDGSNFTLKIRSTKLEDSAMYFCASSEWQGANEQFFGPGTRLTVL.

This clonotype was counted between two and nine times. The CDR3 DNA reads as TGTGCCAGCAGCTCGGACAGTTTGGGGCCCCAGCATTTT. Translating gives CASSSDSLGPQHF. The genes are TRBV7-2 and TRBJ1-5; weak D call: TRBD1 (6 bases). Germline loops: CDR1 SGHTA, CDR2 FQGNSA. This CDR3 contains 13 residues. V lost 4 bases to trimming and J lost 9 bases, with 13 bases between them. The entire variable domain, with the rest obtained from reference TRBV7-2 and TRBJ1-5, is as follows: GAGVSQSPSNKVTEKGKDVELRCDPISGHTALYWYRQSLGQGLEFLIYFQGNSAPDKSGLPSDRFSAERTGGSVSTLTIQRTQQEDSAVYLCASSSDSLGPQHFGDGTRLSIL.

This clonotype was observed at least ten times. The chain recombines TRBV5-1 with TRBJ2-5; unclear D gene. V lost 3 bases, J lost 7 bases, and 4 bases lay in between. This CDR3 contains 10 residues. Germline V gene data show CDR1 as SGHRS and CDR2 as YFSETQ. CDR3: CASSSRTQYF. The CDR3 DNA reads as TGCGCCAGCAGCTCGAGGACCCAGTACTTC.

In its sample, this clonotype was seen many times. The chain employs TRBV20-1 and TRBJ2-3; 7 bases are a match to TRBD2. V lost 0 bases to trimming and J lost 0 bases; unmatched junction nucleotides: 6. The CDR3 consists of 16 residues. Germline CDR1 and CDR2: DFQATT and SNEGSKA (reference sequence). The CDR3 spells CSAREWAGVSTDTQYF. The CDR3 nucleotides read TGCAGTGCTAGAGAGTGGGCGGGGGTCAGCACAGATACGCAGTATTTT.